Given below is one T cell receptor beta chain in context. Each recovered donor of Cohort 3 presented with two negative PCRs, clearance, or symptom resolution. V lost 5 bases to trimming and J lost 6 bases, with 10 bases between them. The CDR3 length is 12 residues. The germline V gene encodes CDR1 LNHDA and CDR2 SQIVND (reference sequence). The sample originates from a study of blood T cell repertoires in COVID-19. Measured with immunoSEQ multiplex PCR; TCRdb has only the in-frame clones, and not every one. The sample lists more than 350,000 clones; approximately 87% were seen once. Source material: PBMCs or T cells enriched from blood (not recorded which). This clonotype was sampled from a woman in her forties or fifties who had recovered from COVID-19. The genes are TRBV19 and TRBJ1-1; no reliable D call. CDR3 sequence (DNA): TGTGCCAGTAGTTTTCTGCGGGCTGAAGCTTTCTTT. Translating gives CASSFLRAEAFF.